This T cell receptor (beta chain) was recorded in a study of T cells in Graves' hyperthyroidism and ophthalmopathy. The junction had 7 bases not matched to a gene; V was cut back by 3 bases and J by 2 bases. The CDR3 contains 16 residues. Ten or more counts support this clonotype. What it binds is unknown. The TCR beta CDR3 regions underwent amplification using RNA transcripts as the source. The TCR CDR3 was amplified in a first-round RT-PCR using the HTBI primer set. TCRdb independently ran MiXCR on the multiplex PCR reads; one entry per CDR3 protein. The data show a few hundred thousand distinct CDR3 sequences, more than 45% seen once. Reasons for excluding patients were uncontrolled infection, other autoimmune disease, pregnancy or lactation. General study results and limits: Prediction of ophthalmopathy progression came a median approximately 7 months pre-onset. Ophthalmopathy could be told apart from stable hyperthyroidism with a 13 V-J model. Researchers found most expanded thyroid clonotypes above 0.001 in blood as well.

This receptor was obtained from a woman younger than 30 with Graves' hyperthyroidism. Sample: peripheral blood or thyroid tissue (not recorded which). The chain recombines TRBV12-3 or TRBV12-4 with TRBJ1-3, with 7 bases aligning to TRBD1. CDR3 amino acids: CASSFGTASTGNTIYF. CDR3 bases: TGTGCCAGCAGTTTCGGGACAGCTAGTACTGGAAACACCATATATTTT.